Described below is a single TCR beta chain sequence and its context. This clonotype was seen a handful of times. Its cognate antigen has yet to be identified. Base qualities were left out, and no much larger clone turns up one base away. The library relied on multiplex PCR. The instrument was an Illumina HiSeq 4000. TCR beta libraries were built with iRepertoire HTBI primers and Arm-PCR amplification of CDR3 regions. Gel purification was performed on PCR products prior to sequencing. In the authors' own workflow: Across samples, about 63 TRBV and roughly 13 TRBJ segments were identified and used for gene usage analysis of CDR3 amino acid clonotypes. COPE and FqMerger were used to merge filtered high-quality paired reads into contigs. BLAST was used to align contigs to the IMGT TRBV, TRBD and TRBJ reference genes, and CDR3 was defined following IMGT. Any clonotype with a frequency above 0.1% was classified as a highly expanded clone. Repertoire diversity was measured by Shannon entropy, and V-J evenness by the Gini coefficient. Clonotypes shared by more than one individual were considered public. In TCRdb, the public reads were trimmed at Q25 with fastp and aligned with MiXCR, with productive beta chains retained. Rows with one shared CDR3 protein collapse into an entry with the most common genes and DNA. The V and J calls come from TCRdb's annotation, not from the publication. The table for this sample lists 650,000 to 700,000 distinct CDR3 sequences; 30% of them were counted only once. The top ten clonotypes cover under 55% of the sample.

The data were obtained in a study of regulatory T cells in long-lasting Graves disease (dated by TCRdb to the early 2020s). At the level of the whole study: Persistent Graves' disease was defined as antithyroid drug treatment for over 5 years with persistently positive TSH receptor autoantibodies. The study was conducted in China and was registered as a clinical trial. In the clinical cohort, patients with persistent Graves' disease had used antithyroid drugs for an average of about 10 years. Persistent Graves' disease patients were compared with newly diagnosed Graves' disease patients by peripheral blood TCR sequencing and RNA sequencing. A total of roughly 35 samples underwent TCR sequencing, from roughly 13 patients with persistent Graves' disease and about 20 patients with newly diagnosed Graves' disease.

Findings and caveats that apply to the study as a whole: Preferential use of TRBV28, TRBJ1-2 and TRBJ2-5 was observed in persistent disease, whereas TRBV20-1 and TRBJ2-1 were favored in newly diagnosed disease. Sequencing and analysis were restricted to the TCR beta chain. The authors noted that the small sample size was a limitation that may lower accuracy. More public clonotypes were shared among persistent patients (2,741) than among newly diagnosed patients (under 1,000). Only peripheral blood was studied, because thyroid tissue, the primary lesion, was inaccessible. Persistent Graves' disease patients showed lower TCR Shannon entropy and fewer highly expanded clones than newly diagnosed patients, suggesting clonal expansion.

This sample's time point label indicates: persistent/refractory GD, antithyroid drugs over 5 years with positive TRAb. RNA was extracted from PBMCs in TRIzol for both TCR sequencing and RNA sequencing. Graves' disease was diagnosed according to American Thyroid Association guidelines. Patients were recruited from an endocrinology department in Xi'an, China. From each patient, around 9.3 milliliters of peripheral blood was collected into an EDTA anticoagulant tube. PBMCs were isolated by Ficoll Paque Plus density gradient separation without further T cell sorting. RNA quality was checked with an Agilent 2100 Bioanalyzer and agarose gel, and concentration with a NanoDrop 2000. The junction shows trimming of 1 base on V and 1 base on J, plus 14 bases between the germline ends. CDR1 and CDR2 (MDHEN, SYDVKM) derive from the germline V gene. Its CDR3 holds 17 amino acids, cysteine through phenylalanine. The CDR3 DNA has 51 bases and is translated from base 1.

The sequencing here drew on peripheral blood mononuclear cells (PBMCs), taken when the disease was refractory, from a patient treated with antithyroid drugs. This chain is built from TRBV28 and TRBJ1-3, with a tentative D gene TRBD1 over 5 matching bases. The receptor's source is a female donor with Graves disease. CDR3 region: CASSLSGRVSSGNTIYF. The sequence in DNA is TGTGCCAGCAGTTTATCTGGCAGGGTGTCGTCTGGAAACACCATATATTTT. Outside the CDR3, residues come from the reference TRBV28 and TRBJ1-3 proteins, so the full variable domain is: DVKVTQSSRYLVKRTGEKVFLECVQDMDHENMFWYRQDPGLGLRLIYFSYDVKMKEKGDIPEGYSVSREKKERFSLILESASTNQTSMYLCASSLSGRVSSGNTIYFGEGSWLTVV.